This T cell receptor (beta chain) derives from a study of T cell clones after liver transplantation. Germline loops: CDR1 SEHNR, CDR2 FQNEAQ (reference sequence). The CDR3 has 15 residues. Trimming removed 3 bases from V and 6 bases from J; junction bases left unmatched: 6. TCRdb keeps only in-frame clones here, not all; method: immunoSEQ multiplex PCR. The table shows 25,000 to 35,000 clones, with around 95% occurring only once. V usage is TRBV7-9 and J usage is TRBJ2-3; 10 positions agree with TRBD2. The source of this sequence is a human patient who received a liver transplant. Some T cells may be graft donor cells. Sequenced material: CD8+ T cells from blood, taken 12 months after liver transplant. CDR3 nucleotide sequence: TGTGCCAGCAGCTTTCTAGCGGGAGTACCGGATACGCAGTATTTT. This encodes CASSFLAGVPDTQYF.